A single TCR beta chain is shown here with its context. Its antigen is undetermined. This entry belongs to a study of cytomegalovirus exposure and HLA in healthy donors. Study-level points and caveats: Rare TCR sequences predominated, though certain public TCRs were found in many donors.

Profiled with immunoSEQ multiplex PCR; TCRdb holds only in-frame clones, not every one. The sample holds 120,000 to 150,000 clones; roughly 92% are singletons and the top ten take 0.55% to 0.8%. Donors were drawn from the 120-subject validation cohort, separate from the 666-subject first cohort. Losses at the gene ends were 3 bases for V and 4 bases for J; bases not matched to a gene: 3. Germline values: CDR1 SGHNT, CDR2 YENEEA. The CDR3 sequence is 14 residues long. This sequence joins TRBV11-3 and TRBJ2-1; TRBD1 matches at 7 bases. The source of this sequence is a man aged 18 to 35 in good health and CMV-seronegative. The sample comprised PBMCs. CDR3 amino acids: CASSFQGEYNEQFF. CDR3 nucleotide sequence: TGTGCCAGCAGCTTCCAGGGGGAGTACAATGAGCAGTTCTTC.